This T cell receptor (beta chain) was identified during a study of blood T cell repertoires in COVID-19. Study summary: From the United States, Italy and Spain came samples of acute and convalescent COVID-19. PBMCs, B-cell-depleted T cells, or T cells provided the cDNA or gDNA that made up the material.

Under the authors' procedure: From reference gene primer amplification, estimates of nucleated cell counts were derived. The repertoire was sequenced with immunoSEQ multiplex PCR; TCRdb's copy has only in-frame clones and lacks some. The DNA was the basis for D and trimming; V, J and clone size are from that table. The data hold tens of thousands of clones, with about 80% observed a single time. CDR1 SQVTM and CDR2 ANQGSEA come from the germline V gene. Trimming took 6 bases from V and 2 from J; bases not matched to a gene: 4. The CDR3 consists of 13 residues. The chain joins TRBV29-1 to TRBJ1-2; 9 nucleotides agree with TRBD1. This sequence was found in a human donor in a cohort sampled during active COVID-19. The sample was peripheral blood. The CDR3 region is CSVGTGTNYGYTF. CDR3 sequence (DNA): TGCAGCGTGGGGACAGGGACCAACTATGGCTACACCTTC.